These 19 T cell receptor beta chains share one sample of origin, sequenced in a study of T cell changes during pregnancy in multiple sclerosis. The method was immunoSEQ multiplex PCR; TCRdb's version includes in-frame clones alone and lacks a portion of them. The sample includes some 80,000 clones, over 90% seen only once; the top ten take 2.5%. Sequenced here: peripheral blood, sampled in the third trimester of pregnancy. These receptors came from a female donor with multiple sclerosis, enrolled in a pregnancy study.

The chain employs TRBV7-9 and TRBJ1-3; D unclear. The CDR3 is made up of 15 amino acids. Between the trimmed V and J ends, which lost 2 bases and 0 bases, there was a span of 8 bases. Germline CDR1 SEHNR, CDR2 FQNEAQ (reference sequence). The DNA of the CDR3 is TGTGCCAGCAGCTTACGGGTCGGCTCTGGAAACACCATATATTTT. As protein: CASSLRVGSGNTIYF.

J is TRBJ2-5 and V is TRBV16; maybe TRBD2 (6 bases). Germline assignment: CDR1 KGHSY and CDR2 FQNENV. The CDR3 is made up of 14 amino acids. V lost 0 bases and J lost 4, with 9 bases in between. CDR3 sequence reads: CASSQSGGSETQYF. The CDR3 nucleotides are TGTGCCAGCAGCCAATCAGGAGGGTCAGAGACCCAGTACTTC.

V is TRBV25-1 and J is TRBJ2-1, with D hard to call. V was clipped by 3 bases and J by 5 bases, with 8 bases between them. CDR1 is MGHDK and CDR2 is SYGVNS in the germline V gene. CDR3 length equals 13 residues. Here the CDR3 DNA reads TGTGCCAGCAGTGAGCACATGAACAATGAGCAGTTCTTC. Its translation is CASSEHMNNEQFF. Full variable domain (rest looked up from reference TRBV25-1 and TRBJ2-1): EADIYQTPRYLVIGTGKKITLECSQTMGHDKMYWYQQDPGMELHLIHYSYGVNSTEKGDLSSESTVSRIRTEHFPLTLESARPSHTSQYLCASSEHMNNEQFFGPGTRLTVL.

The chain employs TRBV7-8 and TRBJ2-5, with a possible D match to TRBD2 (7 bases). CDR1 and CDR2 (germline): SGHVS, FQNEAQ. V was cut by 4 bases and J by 2 bases, with 11 bases left in between. This CDR3 region has 14 residues. Here the CDR3 reads CASSWRGPQETQYF. CDR3 coding DNA: TGTGCCAGCAGCTGGCGGGGGCCTCAAGAGACCCAGTACTTC.

This chain links TRBV7-2 with TRBJ1-1; D is perhaps TRBD1 (5 bases). Trimming cost V 3 bases and J 7 bases, with 12 bases left between them. The V gene's germline CDR1 is SGHTA and CDR2 FQGNSA. This CDR3 has 13 amino acids. The CDR3 region is CASSFKAGFEAFF. CDR3 DNA: TGTGCCAGCAGCTTCAAGGCAGGGTTTGAAGCTTTCTTT.

This sequence joins TRBV4-1 and TRBJ1-1, with unresolved D. CDR1 and CDR2 from the germline V gene are MGHRA and YSYEKL. The CDR3 loop spans 14 amino acids. Trimming pared 4 bases from V and 0 bases from J, leaving 9 bases between. CDR3 in amino acids: CASSPNNLNTEAFF. The CDR3 DNA follows: TGCGCCAGCAGCCCCAATAACTTGAACACTGAAGCTTTCTTT.

The chain is built from TRBV19 and TRBJ1-5; 8 nucleotides align to TRBD1. The CDR3 length is 16 residues. After removal of 5 bases from V and 2 bases from J, the junction contained 8 bases not matched to a gene. Looked up from germline, CDR1 is LNHDA and CDR2 is SQIVND (reference sequence). The CDR3 nucleotides are TGTGCCAGTAGTCCACACCTGGGACAGGGCAATCAGCCCCAGCATTTT. Amino acids: CASSPHLGQGNQPQHF.

The chain joins TRBV9 to TRBJ1-2, with TRBD1 identical over 7 bases. The CDR3 is 13 residues long. Germline loops: CDR1 SGDLS, CDR2 YYNGEE. The junction had 4 bases not matched to a gene; V was cut back by 1 base and J by 7 bases. The CDR3 reads CASSVTTGSGYTF. The CDR3 DNA sequence: TGTGCCAGCAGCGTAACGACAGGGTCTGGCTACACCTTC. Based on the CDR3 plus reference TRBV9 and TRBJ1-2, the full variable domain is DSGVTQTPKHLITATGQRVTLRCSPRSGDLSVYWYQQSLDQGLQFLIQYYNGEERAKGNILERFSAQQFPDLHSELNLSSLELGDSALYFCASSVTTGSGYTFGSGTRLTVV.

The chain couples TRBV6-1 to TRBJ1-4, with D possibly being TRBD1 (5 bases). The germline CDR1 and CDR2 sequences are MNHNS and SASEGT. The CDR3 is 14 amino acids. Trimming stripped 6 bases from V and 8 bases from J, with 16 bases between. The CDR3 here is CASRQTGPREKLFF. The CDR3 region has the DNA TGTGCCAGCAGGCAAACAGGCCCAAGGGAAAAACTGTTTTTT.

The rearrangement uses TRBV2 and TRBJ1-5; a possible D gene is TRBD1 (6 bases). This CDR3 comprises 13 residues. The germline CDR1 and CDR2 sequences are SNHLY and FYNNEI. Between the trimmed V and J ends, which lost 7 bases and 7 bases, there was a span of 14 bases. The CDR3 region has the DNA TGTGCCAGCACCCAGGGGTTCGGGCAGCCCCAGCATTTT. Its translation is CASTQGFGQPQHF.

With regard to this clone: The same CDR3 also results from other DNA sequences found in this sample. The chain combines TRBV5-1 with TRBJ1-1; D possibly corresponds to TRBD1 (6 bases). The CDR3 totals 15 residues. Germline assignment: CDR1 SGHRS and CDR2 YFSETQ. Trimming left V 0 bases short and J 0 bases short, with 9 bases between. The chain's CDR3 is CASSLAQGMNTEAFF. DNA of the CDR3: TGCGCCAGCAGCTTGGCTCAGGGGATGAACACTGAAGCTTTCTTT. The whole variable domain, remainder taken from reference TRBV5-1 and TRBJ1-1, is KAGVTQTPRYLIKTRGQQVTLSCSPISGHRSVSWYQQTPGQGLQFLFEYFSETQRNKGNFPGRFSGRQFSNSRSEMNVSTLELGDSALYLCASSLAQGMNTEAFFGQGTRLTVV.

The CDR3: CASRGRAGRYGYTF. The CDR3 region has the DNA TGTGCCAGCAGGGGTCGGGCAGGGAGGTACGGCTACACCTTC. The chain links TRBV2 to TRBJ1-2; D perhaps matches TRBD1 (5 bases). CDR3 length: 14 amino acids. V lost 6 bases to trimming and J lost 8 bases, with 19 bases between them. Per the germline V gene, CDR1 is SNHLY and CDR2 is FYNNEI.

This chain links TRBV19 with TRBJ1-1; unclear D gene. The CDR3 totals 13 residues. The germline V and J ends were trimmed by 9 bases and 0 bases, with 11 bases remaining between them. Germline V lookup: CDR1 LNHDA, CDR2 SQIVND (reference sequence). The CDR3: CASSQKLNTEAFF. DNA for the CDR3: TGTGCCAGCTCACAGAAATTGAACACTGAAGCTTTCTTT.

The CDR3 sequence is CASSGSQTGDTEAFF. The CDR3 DNA sequence: TGTGCCAGCAGCGGATCACAGACAGGGGACACTGAAGCTTTCTTT. J is TRBJ1-1 and V is TRBV9, with 8 bases fitting TRBD1. Germline V gene data show CDR1 as SGDLS and CDR2 as YYNGEE. The junction had 7 bases not matched to a gene; V was cut back by 3 bases and J by 3 bases. This CDR3 comprises 15 residues.

This chain links TRBV2 with TRBJ2-1; D uncertain. The ends were cut back, 5 bases at V and 0 bases at J, with 14 bases in the middle. The germline gives CDR1 SNHLY, CDR2 FYNNEI. The CDR3 totals 16 residues. As DNA, the CDR3 is TGTGCCAGCAGTCCCGGCCGGGTTAGCTCCTACAATGAGCAGTTCTTC. It is translated as CASSPGRVSSYNEQFF.

The chain employs TRBV18 and TRBJ1-2, with D perhaps TRBD1 (6 bases). The germline CDR1 and CDR2 sequences are KGHSH and LQKENI. This CDR3 is built from 15 residues. Trimming cost V 4 bases and J 8 bases, with 20 bases left between them. The CDR3 here is CASSLSFGSGDGYTF. In nucleotides, the CDR3 is TGTGCCAGCTCACTGAGCTTCGGGTCAGGGGACGGCTACACCTTC.

This chain connects TRBV2 to TRBJ2-7, with 9 nucleotides matching TRBD2. Germline lookup yields CDR1 SNHLY and CDR2 FYNNEI. The CDR3 has 13 residues. V lost 6 bases and J lost 2; bases outside the gene matches: 2. CDR3: CASRTSGPYEQYF. CDR3 bases: TGTGCCAGCAGGACTAGCGGTCCCTACGAGCAGTACTTC.

The chain employs TRBV9 and TRBJ2-1; possibly TRBD1 for D (6 bases). This CDR3 has 17 amino acids. CDR1 and CDR2 from the germline V gene are SGDLS and YYNGEE. Trimming stripped 3 bases from V and 1 base from J, with 17 bases between. CDR3 DNA: TGTGCCAGCAGCGAGACAGGTTCCTTGGGTTCCTACAATGAGCAGTTCTTC. It codes for CASSETGSLGSYNEQFF.

This clone was seen once. The chain has TRBV4-1 and TRBJ2-3, with 8 bases matching TRBD2. Germline lookup yields CDR1 MGHRA and CDR2 YSYEKL. The CDR3 sequence is 17 residues long. Germline trimming cut 0 bases from V and 1 base from J; bases unmatched to any gene: 6. The CDR3 reads CASSQDQLRGGTDTQYF. In DNA form, the CDR3 reads TGCGCCAGCAGCCAAGATCAATTGCGGGGGGGCACAGATACGCAGTATTTT.